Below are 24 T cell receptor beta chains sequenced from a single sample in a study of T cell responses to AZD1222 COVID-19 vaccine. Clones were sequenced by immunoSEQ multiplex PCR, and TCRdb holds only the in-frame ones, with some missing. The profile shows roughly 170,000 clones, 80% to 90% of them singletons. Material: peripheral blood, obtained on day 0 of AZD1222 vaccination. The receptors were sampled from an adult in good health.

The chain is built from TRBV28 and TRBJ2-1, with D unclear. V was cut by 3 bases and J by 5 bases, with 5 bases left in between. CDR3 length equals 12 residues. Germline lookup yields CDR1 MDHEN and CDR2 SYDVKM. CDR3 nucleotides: TGTGCCAGCAGTTTGGAAAACAATGAGCAGTTCTTC. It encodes CASSLENNEQFF.

CDR3 in DNA: TGTGCCAGCAGCTTGTCCCCGGGAGTGCGAGAGACCCAGTACTTC. It yields the protein CASSLSPGVRETQYF. V gene TRBV5-4 combines with J gene TRBJ2-5, with a weak D call TRBD2 (6 bases). Germline CDR1 reads SGHNT; CDR2 reads YYREEE (reference sequence). The CDR3 totals 15 residues. Trimming took off 1 base at V and 4 bases at J, with 14 bases between the two ends. The variable domain in full, completed from reference TRBV5-4 and TRBJ2-5, reads ETGVTQSPTHLIKTRGQQVTLRCSSQSGHNTVSWYQQALGQGPQFIFQYYREEENGRGNFPPRFSGLQFPNYSSELNVNALELDDSALYLCASSLSPGVRETQYFGPGTRLLVL.

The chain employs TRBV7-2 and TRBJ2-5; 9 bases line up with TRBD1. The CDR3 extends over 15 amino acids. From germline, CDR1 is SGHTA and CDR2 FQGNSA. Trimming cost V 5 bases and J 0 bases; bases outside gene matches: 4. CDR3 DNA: TGTGCCAGCAGCCGGGACAGGGAGTACCAAGAGACCCAGTACTTC. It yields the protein CASSRDREYQETQYF.

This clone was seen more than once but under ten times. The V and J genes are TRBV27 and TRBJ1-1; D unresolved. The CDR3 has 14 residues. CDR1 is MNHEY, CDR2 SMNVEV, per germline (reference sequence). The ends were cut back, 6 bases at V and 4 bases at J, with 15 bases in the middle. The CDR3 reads CASSEDGRSTEAFF. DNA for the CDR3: TGTGCCAGCAGCGAGGACGGGCGCAGCACTGAAGCTTTCTTT.

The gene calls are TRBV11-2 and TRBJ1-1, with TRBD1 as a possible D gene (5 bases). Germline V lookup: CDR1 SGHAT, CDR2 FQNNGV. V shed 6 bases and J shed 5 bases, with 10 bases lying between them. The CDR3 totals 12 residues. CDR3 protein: CASRDGGTEAFF. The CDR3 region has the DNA TGTGCCAGCAGAGATGGGGGGACTGAAGCTTTCTTT. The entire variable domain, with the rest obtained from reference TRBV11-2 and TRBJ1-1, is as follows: EAGVAQSPRYKIIEKRQSVAFWCNPISGHATLYWYQQILGQGPKLLIQFQNNGVVDDSQLPKDRFSAERLKGVDSTLKIQPAKLEDSAVYLCASRDGGTEAFFGQGTRLTVV.

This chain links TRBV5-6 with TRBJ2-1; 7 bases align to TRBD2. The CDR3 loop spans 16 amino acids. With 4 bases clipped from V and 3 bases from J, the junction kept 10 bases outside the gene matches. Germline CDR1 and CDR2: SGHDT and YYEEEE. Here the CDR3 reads CASSGGLADDYNEQFF. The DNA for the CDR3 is TGTGCCAGCAGCGGCGGGCTAGCGGACGACTACAATGAGCAGTTCTTC.

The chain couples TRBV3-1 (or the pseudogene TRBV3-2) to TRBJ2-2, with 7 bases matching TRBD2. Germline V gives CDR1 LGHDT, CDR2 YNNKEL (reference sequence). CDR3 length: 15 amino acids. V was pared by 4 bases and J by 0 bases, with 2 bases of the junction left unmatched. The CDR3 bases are TGTGCCAGCAGCCGGGAGGGAACGAACACCGGGGAGCTGTTTTTT. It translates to CASSREGTNTGELFF.

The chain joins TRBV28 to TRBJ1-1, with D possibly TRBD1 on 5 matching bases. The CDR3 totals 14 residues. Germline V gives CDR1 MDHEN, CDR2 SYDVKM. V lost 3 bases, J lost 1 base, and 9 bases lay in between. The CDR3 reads CASSLGVRNTEAFF. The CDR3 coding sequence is TGTGCCAGCAGTTTGGGGGTAAGGAACACTGAAGCTTTCTTT.

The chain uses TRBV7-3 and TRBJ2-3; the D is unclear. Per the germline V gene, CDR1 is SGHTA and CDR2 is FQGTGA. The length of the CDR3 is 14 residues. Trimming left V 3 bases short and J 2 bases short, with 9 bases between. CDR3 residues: CASSFGLDTDTQYF. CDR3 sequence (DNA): TGTGCCAGCAGCTTCGGGTTAGACACAGATACGCAGTATTTT.

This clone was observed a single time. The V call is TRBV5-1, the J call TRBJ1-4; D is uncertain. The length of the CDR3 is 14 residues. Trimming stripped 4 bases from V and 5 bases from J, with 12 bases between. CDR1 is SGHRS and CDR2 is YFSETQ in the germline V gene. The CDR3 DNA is TGCGCCAGCAGCGCGGAATTTTCGAATGAAAAACTGTTTTTT. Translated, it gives CASSAEFSNEKLFF.

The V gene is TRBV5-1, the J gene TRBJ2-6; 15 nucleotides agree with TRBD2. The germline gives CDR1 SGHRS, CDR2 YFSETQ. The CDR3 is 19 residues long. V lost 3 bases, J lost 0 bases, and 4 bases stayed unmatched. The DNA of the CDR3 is TGCGCCAGCAGCTGGGGACTAGCGGGGGGTACCTCTGGGGCCAACGTCCTGACTTTC. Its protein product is CASSWGLAGGTSGANVLTF.

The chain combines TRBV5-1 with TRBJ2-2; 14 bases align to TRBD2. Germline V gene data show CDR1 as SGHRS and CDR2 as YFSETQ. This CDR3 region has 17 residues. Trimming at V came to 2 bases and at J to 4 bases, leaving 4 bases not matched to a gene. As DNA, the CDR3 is TGCGCCAGCAGCTTTCGGACTAGCGGGGGGACCACCGGGGAGCTGTTTTTT. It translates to CASSFRTSGGTTGELFF.

CDR3 in DNA: TGTGCCAGCAGCTTACAGGGTTGGACTGAAGCTTTCTTT. Translated: CASSLQGWTEAFF. The chain recombines TRBV11-3 with TRBJ1-1; TRBD1 is a possible D gene (5 bases). The V and J ends lost 2 bases and 5 bases respectively, with 9 bases between them. This CDR3 contains 13 residues. Germline V gives CDR1 SGHNT, CDR2 YENEEA.

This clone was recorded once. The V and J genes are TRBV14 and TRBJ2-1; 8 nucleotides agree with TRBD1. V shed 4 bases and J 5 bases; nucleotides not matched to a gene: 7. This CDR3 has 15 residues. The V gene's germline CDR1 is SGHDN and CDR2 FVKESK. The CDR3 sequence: CASSLDRGIHNEQFF. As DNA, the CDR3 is TGTGCCAGCAGCCTCGACAGGGGAATTCACAATGAGCAGTTCTTC.

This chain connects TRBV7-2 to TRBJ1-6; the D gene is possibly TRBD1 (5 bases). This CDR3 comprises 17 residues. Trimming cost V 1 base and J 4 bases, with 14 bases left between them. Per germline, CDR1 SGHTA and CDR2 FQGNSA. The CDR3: CASSLGVFGGYNSPLHF. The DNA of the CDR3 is TGTGCCAGCAGCTTAGGTGTCTTCGGGGGATATAATTCACCCCTCCACTTT.

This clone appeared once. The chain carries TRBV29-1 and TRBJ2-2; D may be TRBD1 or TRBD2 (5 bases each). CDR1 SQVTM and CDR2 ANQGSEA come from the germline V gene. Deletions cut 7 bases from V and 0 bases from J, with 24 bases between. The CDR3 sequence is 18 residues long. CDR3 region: CSAKGQASEVSNTGELFF. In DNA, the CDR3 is TGCAGCGCGAAAGGACAAGCTTCGGAGGTGTCGAACACCGGGGAGCTGTTTTTT.

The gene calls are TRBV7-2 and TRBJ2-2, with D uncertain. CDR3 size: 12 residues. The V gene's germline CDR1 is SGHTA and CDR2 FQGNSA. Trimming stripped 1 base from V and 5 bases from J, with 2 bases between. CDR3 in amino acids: CASSLETGELFF. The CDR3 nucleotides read TGTGCCAGCAGCTTAGAAACCGGGGAGCTGTTTTTT.

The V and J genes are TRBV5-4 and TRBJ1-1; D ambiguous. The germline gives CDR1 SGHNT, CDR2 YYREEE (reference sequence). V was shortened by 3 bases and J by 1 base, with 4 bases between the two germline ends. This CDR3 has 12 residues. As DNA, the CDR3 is TGTGCCAGCAGCTGGCGGAACACTGAAGCTTTCTTT. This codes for CASSWRNTEAFF. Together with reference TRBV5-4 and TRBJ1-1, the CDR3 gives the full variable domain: ETGVTQSPTHLIKTRGQQVTLRCSSQSGHNTVSWYQQALGQGPQFIFQYYREEENGRGNFPPRFSGLQFPNYSSELNVNALELDDSALYLCASSWRNTEAFFGQGTRLTVV.

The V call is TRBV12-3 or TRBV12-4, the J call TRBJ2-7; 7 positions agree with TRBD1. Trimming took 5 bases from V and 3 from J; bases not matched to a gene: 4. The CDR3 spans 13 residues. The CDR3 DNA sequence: TGTGCCAGCAGTACAGGGGAATACTACGAGCAGTACTTC. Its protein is CASSTGEYYEQYF.

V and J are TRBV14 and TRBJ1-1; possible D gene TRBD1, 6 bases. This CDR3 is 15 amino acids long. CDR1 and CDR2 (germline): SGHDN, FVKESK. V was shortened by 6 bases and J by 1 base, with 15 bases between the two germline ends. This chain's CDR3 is CASSFRGQRNTEAFF. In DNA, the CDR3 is TGTGCCAGCAGTTTCAGGGGCCAGAGGAACACTGAAGCTTTCTTT.

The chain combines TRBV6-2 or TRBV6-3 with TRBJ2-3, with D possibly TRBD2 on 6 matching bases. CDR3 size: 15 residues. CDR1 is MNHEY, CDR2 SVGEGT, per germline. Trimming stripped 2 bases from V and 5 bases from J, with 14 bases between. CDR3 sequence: CASSYEGGAIDTQYF. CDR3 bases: TGTGCCAGCAGTTACGAAGGCGGGGCGATAGATACGCAGTATTTT.

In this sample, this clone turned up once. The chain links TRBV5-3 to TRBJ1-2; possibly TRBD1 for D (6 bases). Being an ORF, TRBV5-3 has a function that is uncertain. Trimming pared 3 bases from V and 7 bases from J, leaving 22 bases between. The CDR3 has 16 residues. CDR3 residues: CARSWNAQGSASGYTF. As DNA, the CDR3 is TGTGCCAGAAGCTGGAATGCCCAGGGGAGCGCGAGTGGCTACACCTTC.

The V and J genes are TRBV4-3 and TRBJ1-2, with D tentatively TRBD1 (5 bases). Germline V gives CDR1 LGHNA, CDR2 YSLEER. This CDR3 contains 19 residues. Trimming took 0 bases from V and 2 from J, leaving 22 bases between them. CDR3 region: CASSQELRVVPGSNYGYTF. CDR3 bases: TGCGCCAGCAGCCAAGAACTTCGAGTCGTACCAGGGTCCAACTATGGCTACACCTTC.

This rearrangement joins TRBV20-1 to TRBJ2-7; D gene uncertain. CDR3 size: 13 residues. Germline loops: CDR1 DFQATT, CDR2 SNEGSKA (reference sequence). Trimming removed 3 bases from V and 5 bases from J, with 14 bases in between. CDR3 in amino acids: CSASGSFQDEQYF. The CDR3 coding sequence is TGCAGTGCTAGTGGATCATTCCAGGACGAGCAGTACTTC.